This T cell receptor beta chain was profiled in a study of blood T cells in healthy people across ages. General study results and limits: Naive T cell percentage and TCR beta diversity correlated strongly. Using unsorted PBMCs precluded a conclusive naive versus antigen-experienced comparison. Donor CMV status, an unknown factor, possibly confounded changes in expanded clonotypes.

Alongside a J-beta primer mix, a sample-barcoded 5' primer served in a second PCR lasting roughly 6 to 11 cycles. TCRdb itself ran the 5' RACE reads through MiXCR, one entry per CDR3 protein. The sample lists 550,000 to 750,000 distinct CDR3 sequences, 20% to 25% occurring once. Concerning this clonotype itself: Its target is unknown.

Germline V CDR1 and CDR2: ENHRY, SYGVKD. Germline trimming cut 2 bases from V and 2 bases from J; bases unmatched to any gene: 12. This CDR3 has 17 amino acids. The gene calls are TRBV10-3 and TRBJ2-7; 7 positions agree with TRBD1. The sequence derives from a man between 65 and 85 years old in good health. The sequenced sample consisted of blood. The CDR3 loop reads CAISEDLPDRDPYEQYF. For the CDR3, the DNA is TGTGCCATCAGTGAGGACCTCCCAGACAGGGATCCCTACGAGCAGTACTTC.